These 20 T cell receptor beta chains came from one sample sequenced in a study of blood T cell repertoires in COVID-19. Sequencing was performed with immunoSEQ multiplex PCR; in TCRdb, only in-frame clones are kept and a portion is missing. The sample gives about 200,000 clones, more than 80% of which show up once; nearly 0.55% is in the top ten. The sample taken for sequencing was peripheral blood. The receptors were sampled from a man aged 45 to 65 with acute or convalescent COVID-19.

The genes are TRBV7-8 and TRBJ1-3, with a possible D match to TRBD1 (5 bases). This CDR3 comprises 14 residues. CDR1 and CDR2 from the germline V gene are SGHVS and FQNEAQ. V lost 5 bases and J lost 7, with 15 bases in between. The CDR3: CASSLVQGGNTIYF. DNA for the CDR3: TGTGCCAGCAGCCTGGTGCAGGGAGGTAACACCATATATTTT.

This chain's CDR3 is CASSLGRVGLGVAFF. CDR3 bases: TGCGCCAGCAGCTTGGGGCGGGTGGGCCTTGGGGTAGCTTTCTTT. The chain joins TRBV5-1 to TRBJ1-1; D is unclear. Germline V gene sequence: CDR1 SGHRS, CDR2 YFSETQ. CDR3 length: 15 residues. Trimming left V 0 bases short and J 10 bases short, with 19 bases between.

This chain connects TRBV2 to TRBJ2-3; TRBD1 aligns across 7 bases. The V gene's germline CDR1 is SNHLY and CDR2 FYNNEI. The trim removed 2 bases at V and 2 bases at J, leaving 4 bases unmatched. The CDR3 is 15 amino acids. Written as DNA, the CDR3 is TGTGCCAGCAGTGAAATGGGGACAGCCACAGATACGCAGTATTTT. Its translation is CASSEMGTATDTQYF.

The V call is TRBV5-1, the J call TRBJ1-6; D ambiguous. The V end lost 6 bases, the J end lost 2 bases, and 15 bases lay between the germline ends. This CDR3 has 16 residues. Germline assignment: CDR1 SGHRS and CDR2 YFSETQ. Here the CDR3 DNA reads TGCGCCAGCACCCTGGGAGCAGGCGCCTATAATTCACCCCTCCACTTT. Residues: CASTLGAGAYNSPLHF.

This clone was counted a single time. The chain employs TRBV29-1 and TRBJ2-3; D not certain. Germline CDR1 SQVTM, CDR2 ANQGSEA. Trimming cost V 5 bases and J 0 bases, with 12 bases left between them. The CDR3 has 14 residues. The CDR3 here is CSVSTLVSTDTQYF. CDR3 nucleotides: TGCAGCGTTTCCACGTTAGTTAGCACAGATACGCAGTATTTT.

This chain connects TRBV10-3 to TRBJ2-2, with 9 bases identical to TRBD2. The CDR3 runs 17 residues. The J segment lost 3 bases and the V segment lost 0 bases, leaving 5 bases of the junction unmatched. The V gene's germline CDR1 is ENHRY and CDR2 SYGVKD. CDR3 loop: CAISESSRGGDTGELFF. CDR3 DNA: TGTGCCATCAGTGAGTCGAGCCGCGGGGGGGACACCGGGGAGCTGTTTTTT.

This clone is a singleton in its sample. This chain connects TRBV6-5 to TRBJ1-1, with D tentatively TRBD1 (6 bases). The CDR3 extends over 14 amino acids. The germline V gene encodes CDR1 MNHEY and CDR2 SVGAGI. The V end lost 6 bases, the J end lost 1 base, and 12 bases lay between the germline ends. Written as DNA, the CDR3 is TGTGCCAGCAGCAGGTACAGGGCGAACACTGAAGCTTTCTTT. This gives the protein CASSRYRANTEAFF.

The V call is TRBV19, the J call TRBJ1-5, with D unresolved. The CDR3 totals 16 residues. Germline V gives CDR1 LNHDA, CDR2 SQIVND (reference sequence). V lost 0 bases, J lost 5 bases, and 14 bases lay in between. CDR3 DNA sequence: TGTGCCAGTAGTATAGACAGGAAGCAAACCTATCAGCCCCAGCATTTT. It yields the protein CASSIDRKQTYQPQHF.

In this sample, this clone turned up a few times. The chain joins TRBV4-2 to TRBJ1-4; the D gene is possibly TRBD1 (5 bases). Germline V lookup: CDR1 LGHNA, CDR2 YNFKEQ. CDR3 length: 15 residues. The V end was cut by 4 bases, the J end by 5 bases, with 14 bases between. CDR3 sequence: CASSPRGVRNEKLFF. As DNA, the CDR3 is TGTGCCAGCAGCCCCCGGGGGGTTCGAAATGAAAAACTGTTTTTT.

The rearrangement links TRBV6-1 to TRBJ1-2; 11 positions agree with TRBD1. Germline CDR1 MNHNS, CDR2 SASEGT. J lost 4 bases, V lost 1 base, and 8 bases had no gene match. The CDR3 extends over 17 amino acids. CDR3: CASSEESRDRGVYGYTF. CDR3 sequence (DNA): TGTGCCAGCAGTGAAGAGTCGAGGGACAGGGGGGTCTATGGCTACACCTTC.

The V and J genes are TRBV29-1 and TRBJ2-2; 9 nucleotides align to TRBD2. Germline-derived CDR1 and CDR2 are SQVTM and ANQGSEA. J gave up 5 bases and V 6 bases, and 4 bases lay outside the gene matches. There are 13 residues in the CDR3. This CDR3 is CSVRLADTGELFF. The CDR3 region has the DNA TGCAGCGTCAGACTAGCGGATACCGGGGAGCTGTTTTTT.

The genes are TRBV27 and TRBJ2-2, with 8 bases lining up with TRBD2. CDR3 length equals 15 residues. Germline V gene sequence: CDR1 MNHEY, CDR2 SMNVEV (reference sequence). J lost 6 bases, V lost 1 base, and 4 bases had no gene match. CDR3 nucleotide sequence: TGTGCCAGCAGTTTATTGTACGGGGGGGCCGGGGAGCTGTTTTTT. It translates to CASSLLYGGAGELFF.

V gene TRBV19 combines with J gene TRBJ1-3; TRBD1 matches at 7 bases. The germline CDR1 and CDR2 sequences are LNHDA and SQIVND (reference sequence). The ends lost 7 bases at V and 4 bases at J; junction bases unmatched: 7. The CDR3 loop spans 14 amino acids. For the CDR3, the DNA is TGTGCCAGTAAAATATCAGGGGGAGGAAACACCATATATTTT. It specifies CASKISGGGNTIYF.

This clone was recorded once. The chain is built from TRBV7-3 and TRBJ1-1; D perhaps matches TRBD1 (5 bases). Trimming shortened V by 5 bases and J by 5 bases, and 12 bases separated the two germline ends. Germline V CDR1 and CDR2: SGHTA, FQGTGA. The CDR3 spans 13 residues. As DNA, the CDR3 is TGTGCCAGCAGCCAACAAAAGGGGACTGAAGCTTTCTTT. It encodes CASSQQKGTEAFF.

This sequence joins TRBV19 and TRBJ1-6, with 8 bases matching TRBD1. From germline, CDR1 is LNHDA and CDR2 SQIVND (reference sequence). V gave up 4 bases and J gave up 7 bases; unmatched junction bases: 9. The CDR3 runs 16 residues. CDR3 nucleotide sequence: TGTGCCAGTAGTACTCGCTCGACAGGGGTGAATTCACCCCTCCACTTT. Translating gives CASSTRSTGVNSPLHF.

This clone was seen once. This chain uses TRBV2 with TRBJ2-1; 7 bases line up with TRBD2. Looked up from germline, CDR1 is SNHLY and CDR2 is FYNNEI. V dropped 4 bases and J dropped 8; count of bases not matched to a gene: 8. The CDR3 sequence is 14 residues long. The DNA for the CDR3 is TGTGCCAGCAGTGCGGGAGGAGAGTGGGATGAGCAGTTCTTC. Its translation is CASSAGGEWDEQFF.

This sequence joins TRBV6-5 and TRBJ2-3; TRBD2 matches at 10 bases. The CDR3 spans 16 residues. Looked up from germline, CDR1 is MNHEY and CDR2 is SVGAGI. The V segment lost 4 bases and the J segment 4 bases; nucleotides outside the gene matches: 8. The CDR3 nucleotides read TGTGCCAGCAGTTTACCGGAAGCGGGAGGGGCAGATACGCAGTATTTT. Protein product: CASSLPEAGGADTQYF.

The rearrangement joins TRBV9 to TRBJ2-2; TRBD1 matches 10 bases. Germline V CDR1 and CDR2: SGDLS, YYNGEE. V was pared by 4 bases and J by 8 bases, with 8 bases of the junction left unmatched. CDR3 length: 15 amino acids. The CDR3, as DNA: TGTGCCAGCAGCCTTCCGGGGACAGGGGAGGGGGAGCTGTTTTTT. It yields the protein CASSLPGTGEGELFF.

This clone has a single count. The genes are TRBV28 and TRBJ2-7; no definite D call. The length of the CDR3 is 14 residues. V lost 3 bases and J 0 bases, leaving 9 bases between the germline ends. The V gene's germline CDR1 is MDHEN and CDR2 SYDVKM. For the CDR3, the DNA is TGTGCCAGCAGTTTCTGGCAAAACTCCTACGAGCAGTACTTC. As protein: CASSFWQNSYEQYF.

The rearrangement links TRBV5-1 to TRBJ2-2; TRBD1 agrees at 7 bases. Trimming cost V 2 bases and J 0 bases; bases outside gene matches: 4. Germline CDR1 and CDR2: SGHRS and YFSETQ. CDR3 size: 16 residues. The CDR3 DNA is TGCGCCAGCAGCTTTACAGGGACAGCGAACACCGGGGAGCTGTTTTTT. Protein product: CASSFTGTANTGELFF.